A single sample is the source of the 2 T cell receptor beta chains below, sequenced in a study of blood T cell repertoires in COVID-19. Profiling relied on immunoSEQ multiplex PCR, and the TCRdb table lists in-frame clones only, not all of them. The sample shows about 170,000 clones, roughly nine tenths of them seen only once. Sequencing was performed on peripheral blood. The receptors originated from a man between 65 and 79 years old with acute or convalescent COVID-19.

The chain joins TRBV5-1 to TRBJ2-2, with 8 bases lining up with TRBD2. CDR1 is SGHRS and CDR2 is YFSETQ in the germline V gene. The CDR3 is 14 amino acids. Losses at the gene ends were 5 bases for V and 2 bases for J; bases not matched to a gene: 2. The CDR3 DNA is TGCGCCAGCAGGGTAGCGGGAAACACCGGGGAGCTGTTTTTT. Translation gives CASRVAGNTGELFF. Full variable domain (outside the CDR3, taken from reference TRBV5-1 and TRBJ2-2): KAGVTQTPRYLIKTRGQQVTLSCSPISGHRSVSWYQQTPGQGLQFLFEYFSETQRNKGNFPGRFSGRQFSNSRSEMNVSTLELGDSALYLCASRVAGNTGELFFGEGSRLTVL.

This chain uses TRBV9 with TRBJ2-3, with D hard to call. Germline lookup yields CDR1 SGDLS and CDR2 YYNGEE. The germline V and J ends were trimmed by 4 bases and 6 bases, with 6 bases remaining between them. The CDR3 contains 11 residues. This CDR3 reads CASSSTDTQYF. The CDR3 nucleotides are TGTGCCAGCAGCTCTACGGATACGCAGTATTTT.